The 29 T cell receptor beta chains below all came from one sample that was sequenced in a study of OX40 agonist ivuxolimab in advanced cancers. Profiled with immunoSEQ multiplex PCR; TCRdb holds only in-frame clones, not every one. The sample lists over 25,000 clones, around 90% occurring once. Sequences were derived from CD4+ or CD8+ T cells sorted from blood, sampled in a trial of the OX40 agonist ivuxolimab. The receptor source for this set is an adult with an advanced solid tumor such as melanoma, head and neck, liver or kidney cancer.

The rearrangement links TRBV7-9 to TRBJ2-4, with 7 positions matching TRBD1. The junction had 8 bases not matched to a gene; V was cut back by 4 bases and J by 2 bases. The CDR3 runs 16 residues. Germline V lookup: CDR1 SEHNR, CDR2 FQNEAQ (reference sequence). CDR3 bases: TGTGCCAGCAGCTCAAACCGGGACAGTTCCAAAAACATTCAGTACTTC. Translated, it gives CASSSNRDSSKNIQYF.

This clone has just a few counts. The chain recombines TRBV5-6 with TRBJ2-4; TRBD1 matches 9 bases. In germline, CDR1 is SGHDT, CDR2 YYEEEE. Trimming took 4 bases from V and 0 from J; bases not matched to a gene: 11. The CDR3 is made up of 18 amino acids. CDR3 sequence reads: CASSRDRAWALAKNIQYF. The CDR3 DNA follows: TGTGCCAGCAGCCGGGACAGGGCATGGGCCTTAGCCAAAAACATTCAGTACTTC.

The rearrangement links TRBV2 to TRBJ2-7, with 9 bases that match TRBD1. The V gene's germline CDR1 is SNHLY and CDR2 FYNNEI. Trimming removed 10 bases from V and 6 bases from J; junction bases left unmatched: 7. The CDR3 runs to 12 residues. Here the CDR3 reads CAITQGAREQYF. The DNA of the CDR3 is TGTGCCATTACACAGGGGGCCCGCGAGCAGTACTTC.

V gene TRBV2 combines with J gene TRBJ2-3; the D gene could be TRBD1 or TRBD2 (5 bases each). There are 14 residues in the CDR3. V was shortened by 4 bases and J by 4 bases, with 12 bases between the two germline ends. CDR1 is SNHLY, CDR2 FYNNEI, per germline. The CDR3 bases are TGTGCCAGCAGTGTTGCTCCGGGGCCAGATACGCAGTATTTT. Translating it yields CASSVAPGPDTQYF.

The genes are TRBV4-3 and TRBJ2-6; D may be TRBD1 (6 bases). Deletions cut 1 base from V and 2 bases from J, with 6 bases between. The length of the CDR3 is 15 residues. Germline V gene data show CDR1 as LGHNA and CDR2 as YSLEER. CDR3 sequence (DNA): TGCGCCAGCAGCCAAGGGGGGCCTGGGGCCAACGTCCTGACTTTC. It specifies CASSQGGPGANVLTF.

The chain is built from TRBV15 and TRBJ1-2, with D perhaps matching TRBD1 (6 bases). Germline values: CDR1 LNHNV, CDR2 YYDKDF (reference sequence). The CDR3 totals 14 residues. V lost 0 bases and J lost 7, with 12 bases in between. DNA for the CDR3: TGTGCCACCAGCAGAGATTTTGGGGGGGCTGGCTACACCTTC. Amino acids: CATSRDFGGAGYTF.

The chain recombines TRBV19 with TRBJ1-5; no clear D gene. The germline V gene encodes CDR1 LNHDA and CDR2 SQIVND (reference sequence). V lost 3 bases, J lost 4 bases, and 7 bases lay in between. The CDR3 has 13 residues. In DNA, the CDR3 is TGTGCCAGTAGTATTAAAGGGAATCAGCCCCAGCATTTT. Amino acid sequence: CASSIKGNQPQHF.

The chain couples TRBV2 to TRBJ2-2, with 9 nucleotides matching TRBD2. This CDR3 comprises 16 residues. Trimming took 6 bases from V and 0 from J; bases not matched to a gene: 5. CDR1 and CDR2 from the germline V gene are SNHLY and FYNNEI. The CDR3 nucleotides read TGTGCCAGCAGGGGTAGCGGGGGCCCGAACACCGGGGAGCTGTTTTTT. Protein: CASRGSGGPNTGELFF. Supplemented by reference TRBV2 and TRBJ2-2, the full variable domain reads EPEVTQTPSHQVTQMGQEVILRCVPISNHLYFYWYRQILGQKVEFLVSFYNNEISEKSEIFDDQFSVERPDGSNFTLKIRSTKLEDSAMYFCASRGSGGPNTGELFFGEGSRLTVL.

The CDR3 is CASSQGVNYGYTF. CDR3 DNA sequence: TGCGCCAGCAGCCAAGGGGTTAACTATGGCTACACCTTC. The chain employs TRBV4-1 and TRBJ1-2; D remains unclear. Trimming cost V 1 base and J 1 base, with 4 bases left between them. Germline V lookup: CDR1 MGHRA, CDR2 YSYEKL. CDR3 length: 13 amino acids.

The chain recombines TRBV13 with TRBJ1-1, with 7 bases matching TRBD1. Germline values: CDR1 PRHDT, CDR2 FYEKMQ (reference sequence). Trimming removed 5 bases from V and 1 base from J; junction bases left unmatched: 4. The CDR3 covers 14 residues. CDR3 protein: CASSPGQQNTEAFF. The CDR3 DNA reads as TGTGCCAGCAGCCCGGGACAGCAGAACACTGAAGCTTTCTTT.

V and J are TRBV7-9 and TRBJ2-7; D ambiguous. The CDR3 totals 13 residues. Germline-derived CDR1 and CDR2 are SEHNR and FQNEAQ (reference sequence). Trimming left V 2 bases short and J 4 bases short, with 9 bases between. Here the CDR3 reads CASSLPDEYEQYF. The CDR3 region has the DNA TGTGCCAGCAGCTTACCCGACGAATACGAGCAGTACTTC.

The chain employs TRBV4-1 and TRBJ2-7; 9 bases agree with TRBD1. With 4 bases clipped from V and 2 bases from J, the junction kept 9 bases outside the gene matches. The germline V gene encodes CDR1 MGHRA and CDR2 YSYEKL. The CDR3 is made up of 16 amino acids. Written as DNA, the CDR3 is TGCGCCAGCAGCCTTGTAACGGGACAGGGAACCTACGAGCAGTACTTC. Translated: CASSLVTGQGTYEQYF.

The chain carries TRBV27 and TRBJ2-7; 13 nucleotides line up with TRBD2. There are 14 residues in the CDR3. Trimming at V came to 6 bases and at J to 6 bases, leaving 5 bases not matched to a gene. From germline, CDR1 is MNHEY and CDR2 SMNVEV (reference sequence). CDR3 residues: CASRPGLAGTEQYF. In DNA form, the CDR3 reads TGTGCCAGCAGGCCGGGACTAGCGGGAACCGAGCAGTACTTC.

Comment on this clone: The junction differs from germline at one of its ends, possibly a read error. The V and J genes are TRBV4-2 and TRBJ2-6, with D unresolved. There are 18 residues in the CDR3. CDR1 LGHNA and CDR2 YNFKEQ come from the germline V gene. The CDR3 DNA reads as TGTGCCAGCAGCAAGATCCTCAAAGGTTACAAGTCGGGCCAACGTCCTGATTTC. This sequence encodes CASSKILKGYKSGQRPDF.

This sequence joins TRBV10-3 and TRBJ1-2; possibly TRBD1 for D (6 bases). Trimming removed 6 bases at V and 8 bases at J, with 16 bases between. The CDR3 has 13 amino acids. Looked up from germline, CDR1 is ENHRY and CDR2 is SYGVKD. The CDR3 region has the DNA TGTGCCATCAGCGGGACACAGGGTGTGGGCTACACCTTC. Translation: CAISGTQGVGYTF.

This chain joins TRBV6-5 and TRBJ1-5; TRBD1 agrees at 8 bases. CDR1 and CDR2 (germline): MNHEY, SVGAGI. Losses at the gene ends were 5 bases for V and 7 bases for J; bases not matched to a gene: 4. The CDR3 length is 13 residues. This CDR3 is CASSNRGYQPQHF. CDR3 nucleotide sequence: TGTGCCAGCAGTAACAGGGGGTACCAGCCCCAGCATTTT.

This sequence joins TRBV7-2 and TRBJ2-3; 11 nucleotides line up with TRBD1. This CDR3 contains 16 residues. J was trimmed by 0 bases and V by 3 bases; bases with no gene match: 2. CDR1 and CDR2 from the germline V gene are SGHTA and FQGNSA. The CDR3 sequence: CASSLGQGGSTDTQYF. DNA for the CDR3: TGTGCCAGCAGCTTGGGACAGGGGGGTAGCACAGATACGCAGTATTTT.

This clone appeared a single time. V is TRBV7-9 and J is TRBJ2-7; D call uncertain. The CDR3 has 11 residues. Germline V gene sequence: CDR1 SEHNR, CDR2 FQNEAQ (reference sequence). V lost 8 bases to trimming and J lost 4 bases, with 9 bases between them. CDR3 residues: CASGNWYEQYF. CDR3 nucleotides: TGTGCCAGCGGGAATTGGTACGAGCAGTACTTC.

The chain is built from TRBV20-1 and TRBJ1-1, with D uncertain. With 1 base removed from V and 11 bases from J, the gap between germline ends came to 8 bases. The CDR3 spans 10 residues. The germline gives CDR1 DFQATT, CDR2 SNEGSKA (reference sequence). The CDR3 DNA sequence: TGCAGTGCTAGAGGTACCTGGGCTTTCTTT. Its translation is CSARGTWAFF.

The genes are TRBV9 and TRBJ2-1, with no clear D. This CDR3 is 16 amino acids long. With 3 bases removed from V and 6 bases from J, the gap between germline ends came to 19 bases. Germline V gene sequence: CDR1 SGDLS, CDR2 YYNGEE. The CDR3 nucleotides read TGTGCCAGCAGCGCCACGGTAGGGTTAGCCCGCAATGAGCAGTTCTTC. Its translation: CASSATVGLARNEQFF.

This rearrangement joins TRBV4-1 to TRBJ2-2, with D uncertain. V was shortened by 3 bases and J by 6 bases, with 5 bases between the two germline ends. The CDR3 contains 12 residues. From germline, CDR1 is MGHRA and CDR2 YSYEKL. The CDR3 DNA sequence: TGCGCCAGCAGCCACCTAGCCGGGGAGCTGTTTTTT. Its protein is CASSHLAGELFF.

V is TRBV4-1 and J is TRBJ2-7; 10 bases match TRBD1. CDR1 is MGHRA and CDR2 is YSYEKL in the germline V gene. The J segment lost 4 bases and the V segment lost 3 bases, leaving 9 bases of the junction unmatched. The CDR3 extends over 16 amino acids. CDR3 protein: CASSQVPGTGEYEQYF. CDR3 DNA sequence: TGCGCCAGCAGCCAGGTCCCCGGGACAGGGGAGTACGAGCAGTACTTC.

The gene calls are TRBV7-3 and TRBJ2-3; 9 nucleotides match TRBD2. V lost 5 bases, J lost 4 bases, and 7 bases stayed unmatched. The V gene's germline CDR1 is SGHTA and CDR2 FQGTGA. The CDR3 is 15 residues long. CDR3 sequence: CASSRTGGGADTQYF. The CDR3 nucleotides are TGTGCCAGCAGCCGGACGGGCGGGGGGGCAGATACGCAGTATTTT.

V usage is TRBV29-1 and J usage is TRBJ2-7, with D possibly TRBD2 on 6 matching bases. V was clipped by 5 bases and J by 5 bases, with 16 bases between them. Looked up from germline, CDR1 is SQVTM and CDR2 is ANQGSEA. The CDR3 covers 13 residues. The CDR3 is CSVRSGDGDEQYF. The CDR3 DNA is TGCAGCGTTAGGTCGGGGGACGGCGACGAGCAGTACTTC.

The chain couples TRBV29-1 to TRBJ2-7; D possibly corresponds to TRBD2 (6 bases). The CDR3 covers 16 residues. The V end lost 1 base, the J end lost 3 bases, and 19 bases lay between the germline ends. CDR1 and CDR2 from the germline V gene are SQVTM and ANQGSEA. The CDR3 reads CSVEGGPLVEGYEQYF. CDR3 bases: TGCAGCGTTGAAGGCGGACCACTAGTGGAGGGCTACGAGCAGTACTTC.

The CDR3 reads CVRSPLVGTGGGDTQYF. The CDR3 nucleotides read TGTGTCAGAAGCCCCCTAGTCGGGACAGGGGGAGGAGATACGCAGTATTTT. The chain recombines TRBV7-5 with TRBJ2-3; the D segment call TRBD1 is taken from the table without a DNA check. TRBV7-5 corresponds to a pseudogene. The CDR3 has 17 residues.

V is TRBV12-5 and J is TRBJ1-3, with 7 nucleotides matching TRBD1. The CDR3 is 16 residues long. With 4 bases clipped from V and 0 bases from J, the junction kept 6 bases outside the gene matches. Per germline, CDR1 LGHNT and CDR2 FRNRAP. CDR3 region: CASGWGQFLSGNTIYF. The DNA of the CDR3 is TGTGCTAGTGGTTGGGGACAGTTTCTCTCTGGAAACACCATATATTTT.

The gene calls are TRBV27 and TRBJ1-6; D remains unclear. The ends were cut back, 2 bases at V and 7 bases at J, with 9 bases in the middle. The germline CDR1 and CDR2 sequences are MNHEY and SMNVEV (reference sequence). The CDR3 is made up of 14 amino acids. This CDR3 reads CASSLNAGNSPLHF. The CDR3 DNA follows: TGTGCCAGCAGTTTAAATGCAGGAAATTCACCCCTCCACTTT.

The rearrangement joins TRBV19 to TRBJ2-5, with a weak D call TRBD1 (5 bases). The CDR3 consists of 15 residues. Germline CDR1 LNHDA, CDR2 SQIVND (reference sequence). V was shortened by 5 bases and J by 6 bases, with 19 bases between the two germline ends. The CDR3 region is CASSAPGKLIKTQYF. The CDR3, as DNA: TGTGCCAGTAGTGCACCAGGGAAGCTTATAAAGACCCAGTACTTC.